The 16 T cell receptor beta chains in this list originate from one sample, sequenced in a study of blood T cell repertoires in COVID-19. Here immunoSEQ multiplex PCR was the method, and the copy in TCRdb shows in-frame clones only, minus some. This table has around 70,000 clones, about three quarters appearing once. The sequenced material came from peripheral blood. The receptors here all came from a human donor in a cohort sampled during active COVID-19.

The chain couples TRBV19 to TRBJ1-5; 8 bases line up with TRBD1. From germline, CDR1 is LNHDA and CDR2 SQIVND (reference sequence). This CDR3 contains 14 residues. The ends lost 5 bases at V and 7 bases at J; junction bases unmatched: 7. CDR3 amino acids: CASSSRTGRQPQHF. In DNA, the CDR3 is TGTGCCAGTAGTTCTAGGACAGGGAGACAGCCCCAGCATTTT.

The chain combines TRBV28 with TRBJ2-3, with 8 positions matching TRBD2. The CDR3 spans 17 residues. Trimming cost V 10 bases and J 4 bases; bases outside gene matches: 19. CDR1 is MDHEN, CDR2 SYDVKM, per germline. CDR3 in DNA: TGTGCCACCTGCCGTACGGGAGGGCCATGGGGCCCAGATACGCAGTATTTT. It specifies CATCRTGGPWGPDTQYF.

This clone appeared once. The V call is TRBV7-2, the J call TRBJ1-5; D perhaps matches TRBD1 (5 bases). The germline V and J ends were trimmed by 3 bases and 7 bases, with 10 bases remaining between them. The CDR3 contains 13 residues. Germline CDR1 reads SGHTA; CDR2 reads FQGNSA. The CDR3 DNA is TGTGCCAGCAGCTTGGGGGGTATGCAGCCCCAGCATTTT. Protein product: CASSLGGMQPQHF.

The chain links TRBV5-1 to TRBJ2-2, with 10 bases aligning to TRBD2. The CDR3 is 16 amino acids. Trimming at V came to 5 bases and at J to 5 bases, leaving 9 bases not matched to a gene. Looked up from germline, CDR1 is SGHRS and CDR2 is YFSETQ. The CDR3 nucleotides are TGCGCCAGCAGACAAACTAGCGGGGCTAATACCGGGGAGCTGTTTTTT. Its translation: CASRQTSGANTGELFF.

V usage is TRBV4-3 and J usage is TRBJ1-1; tentatively, D is TRBD1 (6 bases). Trimming stripped 1 base from V and 4 bases from J, with 10 bases between. The CDR3 totals 14 residues. CDR1 and CDR2 (germline): LGHNA, YSLEER. Here the CDR3 reads CASSQGRGPTEAFF. CDR3 DNA sequence: TGCGCCAGCAGCCAAGGCAGGGGCCCCACTGAAGCTTTCTTT.

This chain connects TRBV5-1 to TRBJ1-4; 9 positions match TRBD1. Germline loops: CDR1 SGHRS, CDR2 YFSETQ. The CDR3 runs 15 residues. V dropped 0 bases and J dropped 8; count of bases not matched to a gene: 5. The CDR3 spells CASSLVGQGGEKLFF. CDR3 nucleotide sequence: TGCGCCAGCAGCTTGGTGGGACAGGGAGGGGAAAAACTGTTTTTT. The full variable domain, completed using reference TRBV5-1 and TRBJ1-4, is KAGVTQTPRYLIKTRGQQVTLSCSPISGHRSVSWYQQTPGQGLQFLFEYFSETQRNKGNFPGRFSGRQFSNSRSEMNVSTLELGDSALYLCASSLVGQGGEKLFFGSGTQLSVL.

This clone was counted ten times or more. The chain recombines TRBV4-1 with TRBJ2-3, with 7 bases matching TRBD1. Germline trimming cut 2 bases from V and 2 bases from J; bases unmatched to any gene: 10. Per the germline V gene, CDR1 is MGHRA and CDR2 is YSYEKL. The CDR3 is made up of 17 amino acids. The CDR3 here is CASSQPRDSWFTDTQYF. CDR3 nucleotide sequence: TGCGCCAGCAGCCAACCCCGGGACAGTTGGTTCACAGATACGCAGTATTTT.

This rearrangement joins TRBV6-2 or TRBV6-3 to TRBJ1-5; D is unresolved. Trimming shortened V by 4 bases and J by 7 bases, and 17 bases separated the two germline ends. Per germline, CDR1 MNHEY and CDR2 SVGEGT. The CDR3 runs to 15 residues. CDR3 bases: TGTGCCAGCAGTTCCCCCGGGTGGCGGTGGCAGCCCCAGCATTTT. The encoded protein is CASSSPGWRWQPQHF.

This CDR3 is CASGRGGEETQYF. CDR3 in DNA: TGTGCCAGCGGGCGGGGGGGAGAAGAGACCCAGTACTTC. The V gene is TRBV2, the J gene TRBJ2-5; the match to TRBD2 covers 9 bases. V lost 8 bases to trimming and J lost 3 bases; unmatched junction nucleotides: 4. From germline, CDR1 is SNHLY and CDR2 FYNNEI. There are 13 residues in the CDR3.

The chain carries TRBV3-1 (or the pseudogene TRBV3-2) and TRBJ2-6, with 7 bases lining up with TRBD1. Germline-derived CDR1 and CDR2 are LGHDT and YNNKEL (reference sequence). Losses at the gene ends were 4 bases for V and 3 bases for J; bases not matched to a gene: 9. The CDR3 runs 17 residues. The CDR3 reads CASSRTGVVGGANVLTF. The CDR3 region has the DNA TGTGCCAGCAGCCGGACAGGAGTAGTCGGTGGGGCCAACGTCCTGACTTTC.

There are a few counts of this clone. This chain uses TRBV19 with TRBJ1-2, with D maybe TRBD1 (6 bases). V shed 5 bases and J shed 3 bases, with 13 bases lying between them. The CDR3 contains 14 residues. Germline assignment: CDR1 LNHDA and CDR2 SQIVND (reference sequence). CDR3 region: CASSADSAYYGYTF. The CDR3, as DNA: TGTGCCAGTAGTGCGGACAGTGCCTACTATGGCTACACCTTC.

This chain connects TRBV7-2 to TRBJ2-5; 12 nucleotides match TRBD1. This CDR3 has 17 residues. V shed 3 bases, J shed 5 bases, and the junction held 10 bases outside the gene matches. Germline CDR1 reads SGHTA; CDR2 reads FQGNSA. The CDR3 reads CASSFGTGGRGLETQYF. In DNA form, the CDR3 reads TGTGCCAGCAGCTTTGGGACAGGGGGCCGAGGATTGGAGACCCAGTACTTC.

The J gene is TRBJ2-5, the V gene TRBV4-3; 11 bases map to TRBD1. V shed 4 bases, J shed 5 bases, and the junction held 9 bases outside the gene matches. Per the germline V gene, CDR1 is LGHNA and CDR2 is YSLEER. This CDR3 spans 16 amino acids. The CDR3 coding sequence is TGCGCCAGCAGCCGCGAGTGGACAGGGGGCTTCGAGACCCAGTACTTC. Protein product: CASSREWTGGFETQYF.

The chain uses TRBV5-4 and TRBJ2-1; D possibly corresponds to TRBD2 (6 bases). The CDR3 consists of 15 residues. The ends were cut back, 5 bases at V and 0 bases at J, with 12 bases in the middle. Germline V CDR1 and CDR2: SGHNT, YYREEE (reference sequence). CDR3 nucleotides: TGTGCCAGCAGAGACGGGACTGCCTCCTACAATGAGCAGTTCTTC. It encodes CASRDGTASYNEQFF.

The genes are TRBV6-5 and TRBJ2-5; D gene ambiguous. Trimming took 5 bases from V and 4 from J, leaving 14 bases between them. The CDR3 extends over 14 amino acids. Germline CDR1 MNHEY, CDR2 SVGAGI. CDR3 nucleotide sequence: TGTGCCAGCAGTAATGACTGGAGCTCAGAGACCCAGTACTTC. Translation gives CASSNDWSSETQYF.

The chain carries TRBV6-1 and TRBJ2-3, with D possibly matching TRBD2 (6 bases). This CDR3 has 19 amino acids. The V end was cut by 2 bases, the J end by 6 bases, with 27 bases between. CDR1 MNHNS and CDR2 SASEGT come from the germline V gene. DNA for the CDR3: TGTGCCAGCAGTGAATCTTCGTTCACAGCGGAGGGGTTTTTCGATACGCAGTATTTT. Translation gives CASSESSFTAEGFFDTQYF.